The sequence of this T cell receptor (beta chain) was determined in a study of blood T cell repertoires in COVID-19. Turning to the study itself: Sites in the United States, Italy and Spain provided acute and convalescent COVID-19 samples. T cells, B-cell-depleted T cells, or PBMCs provided the cDNA or gDNA that served as material.

CDR1 and CDR2 (germline): MNHEY, SVGAGI. The CDR3 sequence is 14 residues long. Trimming cost V 7 bases and J 1 base, with 13 bases left between them. In the original workflow: Amplifying reference gene primers gave estimates of nucleated cell counts. Repertoires were generated with immunoSEQ multiplex PCR, while TCRdb's copy carries only in-frame clones and drops some. Clonal size and the V and J genes are those of that table, whereas D and trimming came from the DNA. Among 70,000 to 100,000 clones listed, 70% to 90% were seen once. The genes are TRBV6-5 and TRBJ1-1; the D is unclear. The sequencing input was peripheral blood. This sequence originates from a woman older than 75 with acute or convalescent COVID-19. CDR3 in DNA: TGTGCCAGCACCTCCCCACGGGAGAACACTGAAGCTTTCTTT. The encoded protein is CASTSPRENTEAFF.